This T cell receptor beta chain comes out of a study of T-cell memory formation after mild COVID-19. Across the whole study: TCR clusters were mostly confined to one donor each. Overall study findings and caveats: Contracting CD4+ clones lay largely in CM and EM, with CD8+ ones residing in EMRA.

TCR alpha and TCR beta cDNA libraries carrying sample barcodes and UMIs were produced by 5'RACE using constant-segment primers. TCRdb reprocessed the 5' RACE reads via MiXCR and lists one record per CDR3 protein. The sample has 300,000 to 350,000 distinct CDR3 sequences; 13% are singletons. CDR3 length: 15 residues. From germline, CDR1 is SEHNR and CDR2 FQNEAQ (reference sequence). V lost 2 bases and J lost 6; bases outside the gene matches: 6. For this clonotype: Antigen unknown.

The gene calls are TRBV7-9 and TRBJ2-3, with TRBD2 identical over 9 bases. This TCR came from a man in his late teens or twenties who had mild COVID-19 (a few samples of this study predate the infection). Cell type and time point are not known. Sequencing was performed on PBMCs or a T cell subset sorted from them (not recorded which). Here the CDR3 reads CASSLPSGVWDTQYF. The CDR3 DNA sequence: TGTGCCAGCAGCTTACCTAGCGGGGTTTGGGATACGCAGTATTTT.